What follows describes a single T cell receptor (beta chain). The data were obtained in a study of blood T cell repertoires in COVID-19. Study background: Some COVID-19 samples were acute and others convalescent; all came from the United States, Italy and Spain.

Under the authors' procedure: Amplified reference gene primers provided the basis for estimating nucleated cell counts. Sequencing was performed with immunoSEQ multiplex PCR; in TCRdb, only in-frame clones are kept and a portion is missing. V, J and clone size are taken as reported in that table, and D and trimming were inferred from the DNA itself. The data hold 300,000 or so clones, with 80% to 90% observed a single time. Participant-given clinical history determined each cohort assignment. The CDR3 length is 11 residues. V trimming: 2 bases; J trimming: 14 bases; junction bases outside the gene matches: 4. Germline CDR1 reads MNHEY; CDR2 reads SVGAGI.

The rearrangement links TRBV6-5 to TRBJ2-3; 7 nucleotides line up with TRBD2. Input material: PBMCs or T cells enriched from blood (not recorded which). The clonotype comes from a woman aged 40 to 50 with acute COVID-19. CDR3 protein: CASSYKTSWYF. The CDR3 DNA is TGTGCCAGCAGTTACAAGACTAGCTGGTATTTT.